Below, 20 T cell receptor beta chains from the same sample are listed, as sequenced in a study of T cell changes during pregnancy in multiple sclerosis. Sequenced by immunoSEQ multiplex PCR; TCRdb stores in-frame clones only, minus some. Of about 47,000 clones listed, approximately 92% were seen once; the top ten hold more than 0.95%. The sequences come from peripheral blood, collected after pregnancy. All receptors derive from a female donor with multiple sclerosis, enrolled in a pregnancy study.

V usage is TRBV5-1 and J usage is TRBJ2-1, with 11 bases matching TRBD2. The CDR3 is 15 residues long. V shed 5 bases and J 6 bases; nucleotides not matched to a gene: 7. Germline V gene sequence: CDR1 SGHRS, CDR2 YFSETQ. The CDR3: CASRPGTSGINEQFF. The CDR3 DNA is TGCGCCAGCAGACCCGGGACTAGCGGCATCAATGAGCAGTTCTTC. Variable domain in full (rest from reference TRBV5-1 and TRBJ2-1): KAGVTQTPRYLIKTRGQQVTLSCSPISGHRSVSWYQQTPGQGLQFLFEYFSETQRNKGNFPGRFSGRQFSNSRSEMNVSTLELGDSALYLCASRPGTSGINEQFFGPGTRLTVL.

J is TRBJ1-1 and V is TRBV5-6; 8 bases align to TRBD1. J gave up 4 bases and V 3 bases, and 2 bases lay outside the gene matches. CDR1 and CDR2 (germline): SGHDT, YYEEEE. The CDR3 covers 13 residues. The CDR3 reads CASSYTGGTEAFF. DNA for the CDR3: TGTGCCAGCAGCTACACAGGGGGCACTGAAGCTTTCTTT.

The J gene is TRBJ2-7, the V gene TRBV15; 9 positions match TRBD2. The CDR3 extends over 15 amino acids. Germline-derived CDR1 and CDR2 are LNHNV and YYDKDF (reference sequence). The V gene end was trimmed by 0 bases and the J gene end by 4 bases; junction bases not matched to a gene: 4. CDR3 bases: TGTGCCACCAGCAGAGATGAGACTAGCGGATACGAGCAGTACTTC. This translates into CATSRDETSGYEQYF.

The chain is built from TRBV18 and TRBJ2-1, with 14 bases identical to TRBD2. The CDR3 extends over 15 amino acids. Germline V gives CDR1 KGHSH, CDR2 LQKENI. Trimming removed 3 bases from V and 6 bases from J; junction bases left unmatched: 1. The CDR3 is CASSPGTSGSNEQFF. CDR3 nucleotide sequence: TGTGCCAGCTCACCTGGGACTAGCGGGAGCAATGAGCAGTTCTTC.

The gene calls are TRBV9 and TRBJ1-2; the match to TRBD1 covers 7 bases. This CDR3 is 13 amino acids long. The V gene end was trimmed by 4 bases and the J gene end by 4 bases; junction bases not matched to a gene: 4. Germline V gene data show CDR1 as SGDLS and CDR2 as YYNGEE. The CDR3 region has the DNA TGTGCCAGCAGCCCGGACAGGAGCTATGGCTACACCTTC. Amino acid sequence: CASSPDRSYGYTF.

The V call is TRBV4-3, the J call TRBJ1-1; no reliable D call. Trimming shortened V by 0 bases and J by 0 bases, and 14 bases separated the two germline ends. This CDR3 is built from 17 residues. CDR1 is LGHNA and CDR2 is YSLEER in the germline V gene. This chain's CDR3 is CASSQDMADMMNTEAFF. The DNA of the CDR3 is TGCGCCAGCAGCCAAGACATGGCAGATATGATGAACACTGAAGCTTTCTTT.

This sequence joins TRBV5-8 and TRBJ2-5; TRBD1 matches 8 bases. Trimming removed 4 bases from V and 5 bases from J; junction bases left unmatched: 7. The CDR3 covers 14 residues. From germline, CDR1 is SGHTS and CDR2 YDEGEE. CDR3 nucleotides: TGTGCCAGCAGCGTGACAGGGGTTGGGGAGACCCAGTACTTC. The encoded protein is CASSVTGVGETQYF. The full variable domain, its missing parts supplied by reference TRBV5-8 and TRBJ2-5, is EAGVTQSPTHLIKTRGQQATLRCSPISGHTSVYWYQQALGLGLQFLLWYDEGEERNRGNFPPRFSGRQFPNYSSELNVNALELEDSALYLCASSVTGVGETQYFGPGTRLLVL.

CDR3 nucleotide sequence: TGTGCCAGCAGCTTACGGGCCTACAATGAGCAGTTCTTC. Residues: CASSLRAYNEQFF. The rearrangement joins TRBV7-7 to TRBJ2-1; D remains ambiguous. CDR1 is SSHAT and CDR2 is FNYEAQ in the germline V gene (reference sequence). V was shortened by 2 bases and J by 2 bases, with 4 bases between the two germline ends. There are 13 residues in the CDR3.

The CDR3 region has the DNA TGTGCCAGCAGCTTGCAGGGTGGAAGCTCCTACGAGCAGTACTTC. It codes for CASSLQGGSSYEQYF. This chain uses TRBV7-2 with TRBJ2-7; TRBD1 is a possible D gene (5 bases). V was pared by 3 bases and J by 0 bases, with 12 bases between. This CDR3 spans 15 amino acids. The germline gives CDR1 SGHTA, CDR2 FQGNSA.

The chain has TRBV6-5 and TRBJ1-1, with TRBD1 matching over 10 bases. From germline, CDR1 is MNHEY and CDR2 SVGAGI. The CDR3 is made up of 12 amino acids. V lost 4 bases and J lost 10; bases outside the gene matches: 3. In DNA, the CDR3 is TGTGCCAGCAGTTTCCGGACAGGGGGAGCTTTCTTT. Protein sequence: CASSFRTGGAFF.

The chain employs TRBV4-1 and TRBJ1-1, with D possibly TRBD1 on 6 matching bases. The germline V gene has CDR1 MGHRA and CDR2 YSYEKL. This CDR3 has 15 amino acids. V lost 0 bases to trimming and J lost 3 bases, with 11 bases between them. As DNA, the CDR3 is TGCGCCAGCAGCCAAGACGACGCAGGGGACACTGAAGCTTTCTTT. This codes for CASSQDDAGDTEAFF.

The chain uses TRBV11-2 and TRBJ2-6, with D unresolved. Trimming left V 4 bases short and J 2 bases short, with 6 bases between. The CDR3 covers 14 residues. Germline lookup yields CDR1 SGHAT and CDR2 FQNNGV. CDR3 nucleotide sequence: TGTGCCAGCAGCTATACGGCTGGGGCCAACGTCCTGACTTTC. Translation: CASSYTAGANVLTF.

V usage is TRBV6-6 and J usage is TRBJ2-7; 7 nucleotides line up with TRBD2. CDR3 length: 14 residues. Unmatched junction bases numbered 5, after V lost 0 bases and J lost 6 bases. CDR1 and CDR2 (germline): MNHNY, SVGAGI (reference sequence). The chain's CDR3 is CASSYSWEGREQYF. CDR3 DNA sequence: TGTGCCAGCAGTTACTCATGGGAGGGGCGCGAGCAGTACTTC.

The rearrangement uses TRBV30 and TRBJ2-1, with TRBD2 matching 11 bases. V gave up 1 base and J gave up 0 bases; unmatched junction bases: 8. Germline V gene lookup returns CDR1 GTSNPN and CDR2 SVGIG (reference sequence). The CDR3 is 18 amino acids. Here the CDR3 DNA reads TGTGCCTGGAGTGGCATAGCGGGGGGGGAGAGCTCCTACAATGAGCAGTTCTTC. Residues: CAWSGIAGGESSYNEQFF.

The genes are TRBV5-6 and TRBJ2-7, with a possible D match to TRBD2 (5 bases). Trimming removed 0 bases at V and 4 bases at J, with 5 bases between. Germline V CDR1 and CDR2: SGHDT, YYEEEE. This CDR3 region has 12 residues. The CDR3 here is CASSLERYEQYF. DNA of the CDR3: TGTGCCAGCAGCTTGGAGCGGTACGAGCAGTACTTC.

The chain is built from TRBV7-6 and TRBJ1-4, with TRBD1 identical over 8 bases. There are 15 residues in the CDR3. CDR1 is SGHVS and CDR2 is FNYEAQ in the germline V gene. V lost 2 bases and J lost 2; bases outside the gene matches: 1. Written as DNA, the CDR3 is TGTGCCAGCAGCTTAACAGGGGGTACTAATGAAAAACTGTTTTTT. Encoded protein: CASSLTGGTNEKLFF.

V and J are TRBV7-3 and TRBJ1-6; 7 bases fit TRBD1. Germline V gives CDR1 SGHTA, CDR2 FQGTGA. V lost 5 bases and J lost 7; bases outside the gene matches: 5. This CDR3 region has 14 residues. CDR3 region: CASSQGTENSPLHF. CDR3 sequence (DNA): TGTGCCAGCAGCCAGGGGACAGAGAATTCACCCCTCCACTTT.

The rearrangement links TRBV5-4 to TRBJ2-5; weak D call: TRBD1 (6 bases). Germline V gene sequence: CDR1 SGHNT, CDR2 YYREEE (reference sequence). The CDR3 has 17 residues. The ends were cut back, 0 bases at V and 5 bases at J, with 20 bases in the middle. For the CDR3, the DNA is TGTGCCAGCAGCTTGGAGTTTCAGGGGCTAAGGTCGGAGACCCAGTACTTC. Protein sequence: CASSLEFQGLRSETQYF. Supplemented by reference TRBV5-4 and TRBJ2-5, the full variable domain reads ETGVTQSPTHLIKTRGQQVTLRCSSQSGHNTVSWYQQALGQGPQFIFQYYREEENGRGNFPPRFSGLQFPNYSSELNVNALELDDSALYLCASSLEFQGLRSETQYFGPGTRLLVL.

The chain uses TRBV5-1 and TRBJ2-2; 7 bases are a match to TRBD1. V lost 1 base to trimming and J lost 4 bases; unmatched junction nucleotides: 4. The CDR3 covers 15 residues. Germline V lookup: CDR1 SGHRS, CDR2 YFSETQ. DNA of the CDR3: TGCGCCAGCAGCTTGATACCAGGGGGCACCGGGGAGCTGTTTTTT. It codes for CASSLIPGGTGELFF.

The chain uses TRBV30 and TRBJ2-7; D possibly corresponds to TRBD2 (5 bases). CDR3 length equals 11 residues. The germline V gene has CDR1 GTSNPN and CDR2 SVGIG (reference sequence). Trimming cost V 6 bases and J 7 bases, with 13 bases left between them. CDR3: CACRRSGEQYF. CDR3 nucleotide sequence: TGTGCCTGCCGGAGGTCGGGGGAGCAGTACTTC.